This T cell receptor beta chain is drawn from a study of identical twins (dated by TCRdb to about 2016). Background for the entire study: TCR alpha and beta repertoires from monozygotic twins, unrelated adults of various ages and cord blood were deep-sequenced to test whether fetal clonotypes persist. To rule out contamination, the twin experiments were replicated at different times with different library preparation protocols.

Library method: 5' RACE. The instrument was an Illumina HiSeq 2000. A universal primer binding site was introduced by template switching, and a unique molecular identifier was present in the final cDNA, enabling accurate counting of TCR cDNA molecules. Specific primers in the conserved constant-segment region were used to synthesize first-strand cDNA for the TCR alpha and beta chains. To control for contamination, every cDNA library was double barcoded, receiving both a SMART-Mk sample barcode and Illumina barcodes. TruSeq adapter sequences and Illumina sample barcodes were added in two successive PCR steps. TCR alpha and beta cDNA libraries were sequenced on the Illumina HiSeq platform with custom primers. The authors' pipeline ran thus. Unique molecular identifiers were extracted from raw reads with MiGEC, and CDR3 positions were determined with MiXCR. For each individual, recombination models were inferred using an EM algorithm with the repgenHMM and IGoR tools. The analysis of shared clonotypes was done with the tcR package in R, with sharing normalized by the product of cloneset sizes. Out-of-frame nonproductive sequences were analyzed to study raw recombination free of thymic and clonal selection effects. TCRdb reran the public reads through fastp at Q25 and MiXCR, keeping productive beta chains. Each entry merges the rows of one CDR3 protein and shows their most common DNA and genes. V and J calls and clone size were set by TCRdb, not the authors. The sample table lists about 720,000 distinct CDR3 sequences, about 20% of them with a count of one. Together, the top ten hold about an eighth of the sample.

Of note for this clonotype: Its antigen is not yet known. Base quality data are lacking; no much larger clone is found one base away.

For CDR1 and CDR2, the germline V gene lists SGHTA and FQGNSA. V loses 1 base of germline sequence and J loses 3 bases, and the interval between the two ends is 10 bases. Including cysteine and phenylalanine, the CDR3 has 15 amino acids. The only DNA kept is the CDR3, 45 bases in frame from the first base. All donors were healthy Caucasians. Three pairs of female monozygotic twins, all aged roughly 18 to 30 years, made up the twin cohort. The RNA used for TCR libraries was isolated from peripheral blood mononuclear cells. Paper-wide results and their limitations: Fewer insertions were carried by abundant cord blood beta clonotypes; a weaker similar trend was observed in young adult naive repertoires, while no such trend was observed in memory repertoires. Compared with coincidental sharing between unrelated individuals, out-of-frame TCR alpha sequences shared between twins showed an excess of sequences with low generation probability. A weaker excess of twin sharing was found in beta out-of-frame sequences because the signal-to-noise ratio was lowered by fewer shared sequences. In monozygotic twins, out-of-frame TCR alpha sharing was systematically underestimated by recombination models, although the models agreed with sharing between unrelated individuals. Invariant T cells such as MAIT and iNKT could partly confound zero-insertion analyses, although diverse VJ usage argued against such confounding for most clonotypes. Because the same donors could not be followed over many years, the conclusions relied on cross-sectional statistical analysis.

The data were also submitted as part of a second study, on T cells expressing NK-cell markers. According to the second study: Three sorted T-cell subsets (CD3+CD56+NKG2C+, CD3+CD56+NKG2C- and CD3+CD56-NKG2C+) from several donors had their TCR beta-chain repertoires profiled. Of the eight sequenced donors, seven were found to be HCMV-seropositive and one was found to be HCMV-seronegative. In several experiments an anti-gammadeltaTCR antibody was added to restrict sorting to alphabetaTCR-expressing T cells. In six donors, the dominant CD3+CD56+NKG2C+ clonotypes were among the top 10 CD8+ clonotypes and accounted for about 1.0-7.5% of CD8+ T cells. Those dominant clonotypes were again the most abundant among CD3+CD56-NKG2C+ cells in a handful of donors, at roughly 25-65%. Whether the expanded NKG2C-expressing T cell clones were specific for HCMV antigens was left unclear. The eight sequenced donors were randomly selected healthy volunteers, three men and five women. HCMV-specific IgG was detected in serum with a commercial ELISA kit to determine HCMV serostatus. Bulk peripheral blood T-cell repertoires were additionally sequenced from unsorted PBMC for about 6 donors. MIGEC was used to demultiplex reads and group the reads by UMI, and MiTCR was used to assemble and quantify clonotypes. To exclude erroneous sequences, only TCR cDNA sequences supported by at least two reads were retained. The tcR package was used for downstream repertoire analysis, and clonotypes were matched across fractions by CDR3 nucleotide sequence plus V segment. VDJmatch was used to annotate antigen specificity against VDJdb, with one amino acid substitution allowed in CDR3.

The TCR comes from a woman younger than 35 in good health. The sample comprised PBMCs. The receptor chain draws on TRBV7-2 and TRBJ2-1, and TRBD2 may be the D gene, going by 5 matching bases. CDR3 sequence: CASSLVSGNYNEQFF. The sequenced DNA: TGTGCCAGCAGCTTAGTATCGGGAAACTACAATGAGCAGTTCTTC.